The 2 T cell receptor beta chains given below trace back to one sample, sequenced in a study of blood T cell repertoires in COVID-19. Some clones are missing from TCRdb's copy, which holds only in-frame ones; the method was immunoSEQ multiplex PCR. The table has fewer than 250,000 clones, roughly 88% seen once. Sequenced material: PBMCs or T cells enriched from blood (not recorded which). These receptors all come from a woman aged 50 to 60 with acute COVID-19.

The chain carries TRBV2 and TRBJ1-5, with TRBD1 matching over 7 bases. The CDR3 covers 16 residues. V trimming: 4 bases; J trimming: 7 bases; junction bases outside the gene matches: 13. CDR1 is SNHLY, CDR2 FYNNEI, per germline. CDR3: CASSAPGQLVLQPQHF. The CDR3 DNA reads TGTGCCAGCAGTGCACCGGGACAGTTGGTTTTGCAGCCCCAGCATTTT.

This chain connects TRBV24-1 to TRBJ1-1; D is perhaps TRBD1 (5 bases). The CDR3 loop spans 15 amino acids. Deletions cut 3 bases from V and 0 bases from J, with 10 bases between. CDR1 is KGHDR, CDR2 SFDVKD, per germline. CDR3 DNA: TGTGCCACCAGTGATGCCTCGGGGGTGAACACTGAAGCTTTCTTT. It encodes CATSDASGVNTEAFF.